These 21 T cell receptor beta chains originate from one sample sequenced in a study of cytomegalovirus exposure and HLA in healthy donors. Primers for the PCR totalled 60 Vbeta and 13 Jbeta. Method: immunoSEQ multiplex PCR; TCRdb's copy keeps in-frame clones and lacks some. The sample lists under 120,000 clones, around 62% occurring once. The sample was PBMCs. The receptors stem from a man between 25 and 39 years old in good health and CMV-seropositive.

This chain connects TRBV5-1 to TRBJ1-3; the D gene is possibly TRBD1 (5 bases). The CDR3 has 16 amino acids. Trimming cost V 4 bases and J 0 bases, with 14 bases left between them. Germline CDR1 SGHRS, CDR2 YFSETQ. CDR3 sequence reads: CASSPGTSLSGNTIYF. The DNA for the CDR3 is TGCGCCAGCAGCCCCGGGACTTCGCTCTCTGGAAACACCATATATTTT.

The CDR3 sequence: CASSAPGGDTQYF. In DNA form, the CDR3 reads TGTGCCAGCAGCGCCCCGGGGGGCGATACGCAGTATTTT. The chain joins TRBV7-9 to TRBJ2-3; possible D gene TRBD2, 7 bases. V was shortened by 5 bases and J by 6 bases, with 12 bases between the two germline ends. CDR3 length: 13 residues. The germline CDR1 and CDR2 sequences are SEHNR and FQNEAQ (reference sequence).

The rearrangement joins TRBV11-3 to TRBJ2-1; a possible D gene is TRBD1 (6 bases). The CDR3 has 15 amino acids. CDR1 is SGHNT, CDR2 YENEEA, per germline. V was pared by 5 bases and J by 0 bases, with 11 bases between. The CDR3: CASSLGQPSYNEQFF. The CDR3 nucleotides are TGTGCCAGCAGCCTTGGACAGCCCTCCTACAATGAGCAGTTCTTC. Drawing the rest from reference TRBV11-3 and TRBJ2-1, the complete variable domain is EAGVVQSPRYKIIEKKQPVAFWCNPISGHNTLYWYLQNLGQGPELLIRYENEEAVDDSQLPKDRFSAERLKGVDSTLKIQPAELGDSAVYLCASSLGQPSYNEQFFGPGTRLTVL.

A remark on this clone: An end of the junction does not agree with germline; a read error may underlie this. In DNA, the CDR3 is TGTGCCAGCAGTCGTCGCCTCGACCCAAACTATGGCTACGCCTTC. Translated: CASSRRLDPNYGYAF. This chain connects TRBV27 to TRBJ1-2; D gene unclear. CDR3 length: 15 residues. Germline assignment: CDR1 MNHEY and CDR2 SMNVEV (reference sequence).

The rearrangement links TRBV19 to TRBJ2-3; D may be TRBD1 (5 bases). The CDR3 length is 17 residues. Germline loops: CDR1 LNHDA, CDR2 SQIVND (reference sequence). V was pared by 1 base and J by 0 bases, with 14 bases between. Here the CDR3 DNA reads TGTGCCAGTAGTATAGTAAACAGGATGGCTAGCACAGATACGCAGTATTTT. Translation: CASSIVNRMASTDTQYF.

This clone was counted between two and nine times. The chain links TRBV27 to TRBJ2-2; 9 bases are a match to TRBD1. J was trimmed by 5 bases and V by 8 bases; bases with no gene match: 3. The CDR3 has 13 amino acids. CDR1 and CDR2 (germline): MNHEY, SMNVEV (reference sequence). The CDR3 protein is CASWDRATGELFF. The CDR3 region has the DNA TGTGCCAGCTGGGACAGGGCGACCGGGGAGCTGTTTTTT.

This chain links TRBV2 with TRBJ1-4; D is possibly TRBD1 (6 bases). Germline values: CDR1 SNHLY, CDR2 FYNNEI. Trimming shortened V by 8 bases and J by 10 bases, and 11 bases separated the two germline ends. The CDR3 is made up of 11 amino acids. The CDR3 here is CASHKGGKLFF. CDR3 DNA: TGTGCCAGCCACAAAGGGGGAAAACTGTTTTTT.

The chain recombines TRBV18 with TRBJ1-1; D is uncertain. This CDR3 comprises 13 residues. The germline V gene encodes CDR1 KGHSH and CDR2 LQKENI. V was trimmed by 6 bases and J by 0 bases, leaving 8 bases between them. CDR3 region: CASSGIMNTEAFF. The CDR3 DNA follows: TGTGCCAGCTCGGGCATAATGAACACTGAAGCTTTCTTT.

The chain employs TRBV6-1 and TRBJ1-3; D is uncertain. In germline, CDR1 is MNHNS, CDR2 SASEGT. V was pared by 3 bases and J by 9 bases, with 6 bases between. The CDR3 contains 11 residues. CDR3 in amino acids: CASSDRFTIYF. The CDR3 nucleotides read TGTGCCAGCAGTGATCGGTTCACCATATATTTT.

The genes are TRBV10-3 and TRBJ1-6; no firm D call. V dropped 7 bases and J dropped 5 bases, with 6 bases sitting between them. Germline V lookup: CDR1 ENHRY, CDR2 SYGVKD. The CDR3 runs to 12 residues. The CDR3: CAITDNNSPLHF. The CDR3 nucleotides are TGTGCCATCACCGACAATAATTCACCCCTCCACTTT.

The rearrangement uses TRBV11-2 and TRBJ1-1, with D unclear. The CDR3 has 13 residues. Germline V gene lookup returns CDR1 SGHAT and CDR2 FQNNGV. V was trimmed by 1 base and J by 6 bases, leaving 9 bases between them. The CDR3 loop reads CASSLGASAEAFF. DNA of the CDR3: TGTGCCAGCAGCTTAGGGGCGTCAGCTGAAGCTTTCTTT.

The J gene is TRBJ1-2, the V gene TRBV5-4, with 7 nucleotides matching TRBD1. The CDR3 extends over 15 amino acids. V lost 4 bases to trimming and J lost 2 bases; unmatched junction nucleotides: 8. Germline assignment: CDR1 SGHNT and CDR2 YYREEE (reference sequence). The CDR3 DNA reads as TGTGCCAGCAGCGGAAGACAGGGAGGCAACTATGGCTACACCTTC. Its protein is CASSGRQGGNYGYTF.

The sample holds a few counts of this clone. The rearrangement links TRBV9 to TRBJ2-5; D possibly corresponds to TRBD1 (6 bases). Germline V gene lookup returns CDR1 SGDLS and CDR2 YYNGEE. The V end was cut by 3 bases, the J end by 4 bases, with 13 bases between. The CDR3 totals 14 residues. The DNA of the CDR3 is TGTGCCAGCAGCGGGGGACAACTTACAGAGACCCAGTACTTC. It is translated as CASSGGQLTETQYF.

The DNA of the CDR3 is TGTGCCAGCAGCTTACTAGCGGGGGGCCTGGACGAGCAGTACTTC. The encoded protein is CASSLLAGGLDEQYF. The chain recombines TRBV7-6 with TRBJ2-7; 11 bases are shared with TRBD2. With 2 bases clipped from V and 5 bases from J, the junction kept 5 bases outside the gene matches. CDR3 length: 15 amino acids. Per germline, CDR1 SGHVS and CDR2 FNYEAQ. Full variable domain (outside the CDR3, taken from reference TRBV7-6 and TRBJ2-7): GAGVSQSPRYKVTKRGQDVALRCDPISGHVSLYWYRQALGQGPEFLTYFNYEAQQDKSGLPNDRFSAERPEGSISTLTIQRTEQRDSAMYRCASSLLAGGLDEQYFGPGTRLTVT.

This clone was counted between two and nine times. V is TRBV2 and J is TRBJ1-6; D is ambiguous. This CDR3 has 17 residues. The ends were cut back, 8 bases at V and 2 bases at J, with 19 bases in the middle. Germline V gene data show CDR1 as SNHLY and CDR2 as FYNNEI. The CDR3 reads CASQLSGGGTYNSPLHF. CDR3 DNA sequence: TGTGCCAGCCAGCTATCCGGTGGAGGGACCTATAATTCACCCCTCCACTTT.

The chain recombines TRBV11-2 with TRBJ1-1; maybe TRBD1 (5 bases). This CDR3 contains 15 residues. V lost 3 bases, J lost 0 bases, and 11 bases lay in between. CDR1 and CDR2 from the germline V gene are SGHAT and FQNNGV. The CDR3 reads CASSLGGGVNTEAFF. The DNA for the CDR3 is TGTGCCAGCAGCTTGGGGGGGGGAGTGAACACTGAAGCTTTCTTT.

This clone was detected a few times. CDR3 DNA: TGTGCCAGCAGCTTTCTGAGTGAGCAGTACTTC. It encodes CASSFLSEQYF. V usage is TRBV7-6 and J usage is TRBJ2-7; D is uncertain. Trimming shortened V by 3 bases and J by 7 bases, and 7 bases separated the two germline ends. The CDR3 contains 11 residues. CDR1 and CDR2 from the germline V gene are SGHVS and FNYEAQ.

V is TRBV7-3 and J is TRBJ2-1; D possibly corresponds to TRBD1 (6 bases). The germline CDR1 and CDR2 sequences are SGHTA and FQGTGA. This CDR3 comprises 13 residues. V dropped 5 bases and J dropped 8 bases, with 13 bases sitting between them. For the CDR3, the DNA is TGTGCCAGCAGCGACCAAACAGGGTATGAGCAGTTCTTC. It translates to CASSDQTGYEQFF.

Remarks on this clone: Other nucleotide sequences from this sample produce the same CDR3. The chain links TRBV5-1 to TRBJ2-7; the D gene is possibly TRBD2 (6 bases). CDR1 and CDR2 from the germline V gene are SGHRS and YFSETQ. CDR3 length: 13 residues. V gave up 2 bases and J gave up 3 bases, with 9 bases separating them. In DNA form, the CDR3 reads TGCGCCAGCAGCTTCACGGGGGACTACGAGCAGTACTTC. Translating gives CASSFTGDYEQYF.

This sequence joins TRBV7-9 and TRBJ1-1; D might be TRBD1 (6 bases). V lost 1 base, J lost 8 bases, and 14 bases lay in between. The CDR3 is 14 amino acids. Germline V gene data show CDR1 as SEHNR and CDR2 as FQNEAQ (reference sequence). The CDR3 region has the DNA TGTGCCAGCAGCTTAGGAAGGGGGATCAGGGAAGCTTTCTTT. Its protein is CASSLGRGIREAFF.

This clone was counted between two and nine times. This chain joins TRBV7-9 and TRBJ2-3, with D perhaps matching TRBD2 (5 bases). V was shortened by 5 bases and J by 7 bases, with 19 bases between the two germline ends. Germline V gene lookup returns CDR1 SEHNR and CDR2 FQNEAQ (reference sequence). The CDR3 is made up of 15 amino acids. CDR3 sequence: CASSPSSGRVNTQYF. The CDR3 bases are TGTGCCAGCAGCCCCTCCAGCGGCCGCGTAAATACGCAGTATTTT.